The clone carrying this TCR beta chain was found a few times. TCRdb fed the 5' RACE reads into MiXCR, producing one record per CDR3 protein. This sample has 65,000 to 70,000 distinct CDR3 sequences, with approximately 15% found just once. The data stem from a study of HIV-infected patients and healthy controls. V lost 4 bases, J lost 5 bases, and 9 bases stayed unmatched. The CDR3 sequence is 17 residues long. Germline V gives CDR1 SGHTA, CDR2 FQGNSA. The V call is TRBV7-2, the J call TRBJ2-7, with 15 nucleotides matching TRBD2. The sequence was collected from a human donor in good health. The sequenced sample was CD4+ T cells from blood. The CDR3 reads CASSSPGLAGGIHEQYF. CDR3 nucleotides: TGTGCCAGCAGCTCGCCTGGACTAGCGGGGGGGATCCACGAGCAGTACTTC. Filled out from reference TRBV7-2 and TRBJ2-7, the complete variable domain reads GAGVSQSPSNKVTEKGKDVELRCDPISGHTALYWYRQSLGQGLEFLIYFQGNSAPDKSGLPSDRFSAERTGGSVSTLTIQRTQQEDSAVYLCASSSPGLAGGIHEQYFGPGTRLTVT.